One sample yielded the 9 T cell receptor beta chains listed below, sequenced in a study of T cell repertoires in cytomegalovirus infection. No antigen has been assigned to these receptors. From the reads, TCRdb called clonotypes with MiXCR, one entry per CDR3 protein. The sample has about 890,000 distinct CDR3 sequences, around 32% seen once. This material consisted of cultured CD8+ T cells from PBMCs, taken from culture after CMV antigen stimulation. These receptors all come from a human donor in good health (CMV status not recorded). Some clones in this sample may be carry-over from other donors' samples.

This clonotype has just a few counts. CDR3 coding DNA: TGTGCCAGCAGCCTTCTAGGGGGCAGGGGGCAGGCTGAAGCTTTCTTT. This codes for CASSLLGGRGQAEAFF. The V gene is TRBV27, the J gene TRBJ1-1, with TRBD1 identical over 8 bases. After removal of 6 bases from V and 6 bases from J, the junction contained 15 bases not matched to a gene. This CDR3 comprises 16 residues. The germline V gene has CDR1 MNHEY and CDR2 SMNVEV (reference sequence).

This clonotype was counted at least ten times. The gene calls are TRBV12-3 or TRBV12-4 and TRBJ2-5; TRBD1 agrees at 10 bases. V shed 6 bases and J 2 bases; nucleotides not matched to a gene: 9. This CDR3 spans 16 amino acids. CDR3 protein: CASRPTGQGDQETQYF. CDR3 sequence (DNA): TGTGCCAGCAGGCCTACCGGACAGGGGGATCAAGAGACCCAGTACTTC.

In this sample, this clonotype turned up a few times. The V gene is TRBV7-9, the J gene TRBJ1-2, with TRBD1 matching over 8 bases. Germline V gene lookup returns CDR1 SEHNR and CDR2 FQNEAQ (reference sequence). V was clipped by 6 bases and J by 8 bases; unmatched bases: 8. The CDR3 has 13 amino acids. Written as DNA, the CDR3 is TGTGCCAGCAGGGACAGGGTGAACTCGGGCTACACCTTC. Translating it yields CASRDRVNSGYTF.

J is TRBJ1-1 and V is TRBV12-3 or TRBV12-4; the D is unclear. V lost 5 bases, J lost 1 base, and 14 bases lay in between. The CDR3 covers 15 residues. CDR3 protein: CASSPPRFRNTEAFF. DNA for the CDR3: TGTGCCAGCAGTCCCCCCAGGTTCCGGAACACTGAAGCTTTCTTT.

On this clonotype itself: One end of the junction fails to match germline, which may point to a read error. The gene calls are TRBV7-6 and TRBJ2-2, with 7 bases matching TRBD1. This CDR3 has 16 residues. Looked up from germline, CDR1 is SGHVS and CDR2 is FNYEAQ. The CDR3 spells CVSSLFAGGDTGELFF. CDR3 nucleotides: TGTGTCAGCAGCTTATTCGCAGGGGGTGACACCGGGGAGCTGTTTTTT.

The V and J genes are TRBV27 and TRBJ1-1; D may be TRBD1 (5 bases). The CDR3 is 13 amino acids. Per the germline V gene, CDR1 is MNHEY and CDR2 is SMNVEV (reference sequence). The V gene lost 2 bases and the J gene lost 6 bases, with 10 bases spanning the gap. CDR3: CASSLTPGAEAFF. CDR3 nucleotides: TGTGCCAGCAGTTTAACCCCGGGGGCTGAAGCTTTCTTT.

This clonotype was seen more than once but under ten times. This chain joins TRBV7-6 and TRBJ1-2; no clear D gene. The V end lost 6 bases, the J end lost 0 bases, and 11 bases lay between the germline ends. This CDR3 is built from 14 residues. In germline, CDR1 is SGHVS, CDR2 FNYEAQ. The CDR3 nucleotides read TGTGCCAGCAGTTCCCCGGGAGCTAACTATGGCTACACCTTC. It yields the protein CASSSPGANYGYTF.

Note on this clonotype: Being one base from a much bigger clone, this may be a read error. The rearrangement joins TRBV7-6 to TRBJ2-5; D gene uncertain. The CDR3 is 13 amino acids. Germline V gives CDR1 SGHVS, CDR2 FNYEAQ. CDR3 residues: CVSSSSAWETQYF. The CDR3 DNA follows: TGTGTCAGCAGCTCCTCGGCGTGGGAGACCCAGTACTTC.

This clonotype occurred a few times. An end of the junction does not agree with germline; a read error may underlie this. V usage is TRBV7-9 and J usage is TRBJ2-3; the D is unclear. The CDR3 is made up of 14 amino acids. CDR1 is SEHNR and CDR2 is FQNEAQ in the germline V gene (reference sequence). CDR3 loop: CASTYHWSTDTQYF. The CDR3 coding sequence is TGTGCAAGCACGTATCACTGGAGCACAGATACGCAGTATTTT.